Listed below are T cell receptor beta chains from one sample, sequenced in a study of T-cell reconstitution after alpha-beta-depleted transplantation in children. TCRdb redid the calling of the PCR reads with MiXCR, one entry per CDR3 protein. The table lists a few hundred thousand distinct CDR3 sequences, roughly 13% of them singletons. The material sequenced was PBMCs, mostly from graft donor cells, taken 360 days after TCRalphabeta/CD19-depleted stem cell transplant. The receptors derive from a male patient between 10 and 17 years old who had a stem cell transplant for acute myeloid leukemia, so the T cells may come from the graft donor. Each CDR3 is given with its conserved first and last residue. A D gene is named only where the DNA matches it firmly. Expanded clones get a size class; other rows say once, few or many, or leave the size out.

abundance	d_gene	v_gene	j_gene	CDR3aa	CDR3nt
few	-	TRBV7-3	TRBJ2-6	CASSPREGANVLTF	TGTGCCAGCAGCCCCCGGGAGGGGGCCAACGTCCTGACTTTC
many	TRBD2	TRBV7-9	TRBJ2-7	CASSLSLAAAYEQYF	TGTGCCAGCAGCTTGTCGCTAGCGGCAGCCTACGAGCAGTACTTC
-	-	TRBV2	TRBJ2-1	CASSEARLAGSEQFF	TGTGCCAGCAGTGAAGCACGCCTAGCTGGTAGTGAGCAGTTCTTC
many	TRBD1	TRBV29-1	TRBJ2-1	CSVAVGTGIGNEQFF	TGCAGCGTTGCCGTGGGGACAGGGATTGGCAATGAGCAGTTCTTC
few	TRBD2	TRBV9	TRBJ2-7	CASSAGGATYEQYF	TGTGCCAGCAGCGCGGGGGGGGCTACCTACGAGCAGTACTTC
-	-	TRBV28	TRBJ2-1	CASSLGWDYNEQFF	TGTGCCAGCAGTTTAGGGTGGGACTACAATGAGCAGTTCTTC
few	-	TRBV12-3/TRBV12-4	TRBJ2-1	CASTLGFAEQFF	TGTGCCAGCACCCTAGGGTTCGCTGAGCAGTTCTTC
few	-	TRBV20-1	TRBJ1-2	CSAVGEEYGYTF	TGCAGTGCGGTGGGGGAAGAATATGGCTACACCTTC
-	TRBD1	TRBV5-6	TRBJ2-7	CASSLAGQGFNYEQYF	TGTGCCAGCAGCTTGGCTGGACAGGGCTTTAACTACGAGCAGTACTTC
many	-	TRBV10-3	TRBJ2-7	CAISEGRYF	TGTGCCATCAGTGAAGGTCGGTACTTC